These T cell receptor beta chains were read from a single sample in a study of spatial heterogeneity in lung cancer. TCRdb independently ran MiXCR on the 5' RACE reads; one entry per CDR3 protein. The table shows nearly 80,000 distinct CDR3 sequences, with 8% occurring only once. The specimen was PBMCs, collected at surgery. The receptors here all came from a male donor with early-stage non-small cell lung cancer. The conserved cysteine and the conserved F or W are not part of the CDR3 here.

v_call,j_call,cdr3_aa
TRBV12-5,TRBJ2-1,ASGLGLDAVFNEQF
TRBV29-1,TRBJ2-5,SVEQGGVGETQY
TRBV12-5,TRBJ2-2,ASGQGLAGTGELF
TRBV6-2/TRBV6-3,TRBJ2-2,ASSNHGELF
TRBV5-4,TRBJ1-3,ASSPGGNSGNTIY
TRBV30,TRBJ2-7,AWSEGTGEQY
TRBV6-4,TRBJ2-2,ASSADLRNTGELF
TRBV5-1,TRBJ1-1,ASSLEGLNTEAF
TRBV29-1,TRBJ2-2,SVPLWAAGETGELF
TRBV12-3/TRBV12-4,TRBJ1-2,ASSSFGGPSNYGYT
TRBV29-1,TRBJ1-1,SVEDRFTEAF
TRBV2,TRBJ1-1,ASSEEGRGTEAF
TRBV7-9,TRBJ2-1,ASGRQLYNEQF
TRBV6-1,TRBJ1-1,ASSEAGLNTEAF
TRBV6-5,TRBJ2-1,ASSPTRYNEQF
TRBV5-8,TRBJ2-7,ASSPGFRNEQY
TRBV5-1,TRBJ2-3,ASSPGWTSGSTDTQY
TRBV6-5,TRBJ1-2,ASLTAGQGRSYT
TRBV12-3/TRBV12-4,TRBJ2-1,ASTPGTVRYNEQF
TRBV19,TRBJ1-2,ASSNLGTLSRSGGYT
TRBV7-9,TRBJ2-5,ASSLDRGHETQY
TRBV24-1,TRBJ1-2,ATSYSGGHHYGYT
TRBV9,TRBJ2-7,ASSVGAGPYEQY
TRBV7-2,TRBJ1-2,ASSSDRVGYGYT
TRBV29-1,TRBJ2-5,SADKAGARQETQY
TRBV3-1,TRBJ1-2,ASSQVGIGYGYT
TRBV12-3/TRBV12-4,TRBJ2-3,ASSAWGKGTDTQY
TRBV4-2,TRBJ2-7,ASSLGLAGPYEQY
TRBV7-8,TRBJ1-2,ASSSGQGGWYGYT